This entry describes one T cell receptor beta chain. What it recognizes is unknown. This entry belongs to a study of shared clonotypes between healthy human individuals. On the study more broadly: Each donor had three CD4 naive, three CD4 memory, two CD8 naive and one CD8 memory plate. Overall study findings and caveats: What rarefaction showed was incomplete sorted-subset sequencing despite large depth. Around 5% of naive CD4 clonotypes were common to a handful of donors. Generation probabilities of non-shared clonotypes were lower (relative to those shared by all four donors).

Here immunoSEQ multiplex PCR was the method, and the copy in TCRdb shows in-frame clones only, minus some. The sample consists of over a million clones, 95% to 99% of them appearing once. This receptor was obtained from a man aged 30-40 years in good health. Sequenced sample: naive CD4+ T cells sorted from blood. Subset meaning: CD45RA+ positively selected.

In nucleotides, the CDR3 is TGTGCCAGCACCCCTGGAGGCGGGTGGACTATGGGTACGCAGTATTTT. Translated, it gives CASTPGGGWTMGTQYF. The chain carries TRBV28 and TRBJ2-3; TRBD2 is a possible D gene (6 bases). V shed 7 bases and J shed 8 bases, with 25 bases lying between them. CDR3 length equals 16 residues. Germline lookup yields CDR1 MDHEN and CDR2 SYDVKM.